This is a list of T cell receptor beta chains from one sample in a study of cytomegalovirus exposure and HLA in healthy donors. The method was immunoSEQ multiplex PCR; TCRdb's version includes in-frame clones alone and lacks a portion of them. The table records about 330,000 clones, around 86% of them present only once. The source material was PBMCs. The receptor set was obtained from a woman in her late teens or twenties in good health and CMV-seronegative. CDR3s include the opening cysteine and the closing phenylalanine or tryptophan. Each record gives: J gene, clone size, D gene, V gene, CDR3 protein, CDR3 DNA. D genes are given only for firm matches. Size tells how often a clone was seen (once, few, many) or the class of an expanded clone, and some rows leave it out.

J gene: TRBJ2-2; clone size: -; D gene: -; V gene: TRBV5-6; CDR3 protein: CASSFEGRARTGELFF; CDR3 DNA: TGTGCCAGCAGCTTTGAGGGTAGGGCTCGCACCGGGGAGCTGTTTTTT
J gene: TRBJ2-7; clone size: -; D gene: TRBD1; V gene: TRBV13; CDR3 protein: CASRGPGTGNYEQYF; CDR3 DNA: TGTGCCAGCAGGGGACCCGGGACAGGGAACTACGAGCAGTACTTC
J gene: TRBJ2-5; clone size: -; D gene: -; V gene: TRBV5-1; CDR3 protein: CASSRAGGPGETQYF; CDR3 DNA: TGCGCCAGCAGCCGGGCAGGGGGGCCGGGAGAGACCCAGTACTTC
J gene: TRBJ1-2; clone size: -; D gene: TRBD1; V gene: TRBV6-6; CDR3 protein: CASSYGTGGADYGYTF; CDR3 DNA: TGTGCCAGCAGTTACGGGACAGGGGGCGCCGACTATGGCTACACCTTC
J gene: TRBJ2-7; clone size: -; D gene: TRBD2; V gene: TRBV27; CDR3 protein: CASKKREGEGEQYF; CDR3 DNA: TGTGCCAGCAAAAAGCGGGAGGGAGAGGGCGAGCAGTACTTC
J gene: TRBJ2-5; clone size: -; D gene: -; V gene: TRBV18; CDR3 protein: CASSPGTRGTQYF; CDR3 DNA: TGTGCCAGCTCACCAGGGACCAGGGGGACCCAGTACTTC
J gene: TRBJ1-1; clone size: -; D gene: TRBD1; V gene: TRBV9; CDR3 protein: CASSQTTGVAEAFF; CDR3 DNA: TGTGCCAGCAGCCAAACGACAGGGGTCGCTGAAGCTTTCTTT
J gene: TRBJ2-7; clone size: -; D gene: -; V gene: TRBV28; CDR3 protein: CASQEGSYEQYF; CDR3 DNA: TGTGCCTCACAAGAGGGCTCCTACGAGCAGTACTTC
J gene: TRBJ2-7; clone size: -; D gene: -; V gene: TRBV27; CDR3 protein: CASSLTAGRIYEQYF; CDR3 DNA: TGTGCCAGCAGTTTAACCGCCGGGAGAATCTACGAGCAGTACTTC
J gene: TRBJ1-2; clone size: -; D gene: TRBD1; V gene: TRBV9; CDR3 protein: CASSSGTGSYGYTF; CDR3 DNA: TGTGCCAGCAGCTCCGGGACAGGTAGCTATGGCTACACCTTC
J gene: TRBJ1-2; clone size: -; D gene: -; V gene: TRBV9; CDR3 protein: CASRRGFYGYTF; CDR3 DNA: TGTGCCAGCAGGCGGGGATTCTATGGCTACACCTTC
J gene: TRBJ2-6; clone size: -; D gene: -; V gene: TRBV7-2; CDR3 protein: CASSFTTASGANVLTF; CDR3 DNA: TGTGCCAGCAGCTTTACGACAGCCTCTGGGGCCAACGTCCTGACTTTC
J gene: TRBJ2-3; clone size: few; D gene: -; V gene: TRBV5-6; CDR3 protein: CASSSAGGFWVTQYF; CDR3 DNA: TGTGCCAGCAGCTCCGCCGGCGGGTTCTGGGTAACGCAGTATTTT
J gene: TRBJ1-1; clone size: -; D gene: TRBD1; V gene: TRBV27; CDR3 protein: CASSYRGNTEAFF; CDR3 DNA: TGTGCCAGCAGTTACAGGGGGAACACTGAAGCTTTCTTT
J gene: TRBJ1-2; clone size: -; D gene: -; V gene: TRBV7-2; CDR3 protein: CASSPGTGRQGGYTF; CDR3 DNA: TGTGCCAGCAGCCCCGGGACCGGGAGGCAGGGAGGCTACACCTTC
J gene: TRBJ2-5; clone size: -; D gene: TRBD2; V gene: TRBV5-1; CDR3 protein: CASSSILAGGRETQYF; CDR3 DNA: TGCGCCAGCAGCTCCATACTAGCGGGAGGTCGGGAGACCCAGTACTTC
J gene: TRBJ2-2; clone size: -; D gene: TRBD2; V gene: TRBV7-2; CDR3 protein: CASSLDLLAGGPRELFF; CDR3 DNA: TGTGCCAGCAGCCTTGATCTGTTAGCGGGAGGGCCCCGGGAGCTGTTTTTT